This TCR beta chain was sequenced during a study of early T cells in non-severe SARS-CoV-2 infection. Whole-study context: Alpha and beta chains were unpaired, from unsorted whole-blood bulk RNA.

Study-level results: VDJdb matches were skewed toward anti-spike CD8 T cell responses.

The V gene's germline CDR1 is SQVTM and CDR2 ANQGSEA. There are 13 residues in the CDR3. V lost 6 bases, J lost 6 bases, and 8 bases stayed unmatched. Individual cDNA molecules each received unique molecular identifiers attached to them. Using its own MiXCR run on the 5' RACE reads, TCRdb lists one record per CDR3 protein. The sample records around 80,000 distinct CDR3 sequences, around 11% being singletons. This clonotype occurred many times. Its cognate antigen is unknown. The receptor was isolated from an adult who was a healthcare worker with PCR-confirmed SARS-CoV-2 infection or an uninfected control (not recorded which). The specimen was whole blood, collected at baseline. The genes are TRBV29-1 and TRBJ2-1; 7 bases line up with TRBD1. In nucleotides, the CDR3 is TGCAGCGTGCTGCTGGGACAGATCAATGAGCAGTTCTTC. Translated, it gives CSVLLGQINEQFF.